This T cell receptor beta chain emerged from a study of T cell changes during pregnancy in multiple sclerosis. This CDR3 is 13 amino acids long. Trimming pared 1 base from V and 7 bases from J, leaving 10 bases between. Germline V gene sequence: CDR1 KGHSH, CDR2 LQKENI. Profiling relied on immunoSEQ multiplex PCR, and the TCRdb table lists in-frame clones only, not all of them. The sample holds some 70,000 clones, approximately 92% seen once. The sequencing used peripheral blood, collected in the first trimester of pregnancy. The TCR originated in a female donor with multiple sclerosis, enrolled in a pregnancy study. The V gene is TRBV18, the J gene TRBJ1-1; D is possibly TRBD1 (6 bases). CDR3 DNA: TGTGCCAGCTCACCACTTAAACAGGGTGAAGCTTTCTTT. Residues: CASSPLKQGEAFF. The full variable domain, its missing parts supplied by reference TRBV18 and TRBJ1-1, is NAGVMQNPRHLVRRRGQEARLRCSPMKGHSHVYWYRQLPEEGLKFMVYLQKENIIDESGMPKERFSAEFPKEGPSILRIQQVVRGDSAAYFCASSPLKQGEAFFGQGTRLTVV.